These 27 T cell receptor beta chains were sequenced from one sample in a study of CD8 T cells in Susac syndrome. After extraction with the RNeasy kit, about 0.45 to 1 ug of the RNA was reverse transcribed using random hexamers. TCRdb reprocessed the immunoSEQ multiplex PCR reads via MiXCR and lists one record per CDR3 protein. The sample carries over 120,000 distinct CDR3 sequences, 94% recorded once. The sequenced material came from CD4+ T cells from PBMCs. The receptors come from a human donor in good health.

The chain recombines TRBV7-2 with TRBJ1-2; D is perhaps TRBD1 (5 bases). The length of the CDR3 is 16 residues. Per germline, CDR1 SGHTA and CDR2 FQGNSA. Trimming cost V 5 bases and J 0 bases, with 16 bases left between them. This CDR3 is CASSPTWGRANYGYTF. The DNA for the CDR3 is TGTGCCAGCAGCCCTACATGGGGCAGGGCTAACTATGGCTACACCTTC.

This chain links TRBV5-1 with TRBJ2-7, with 7 nucleotides matching TRBD1. V was clipped by 5 bases and J by 0 bases; unmatched bases: 5. The CDR3 has 14 residues. Germline assignment: CDR1 SGHRS and CDR2 YFSETQ. CDR3 sequence reads: CASRPGTVSYEQYF. The CDR3 coding sequence is TGCGCCAGCAGACCCGGGACAGTCTCCTACGAGCAGTACTTC.

V usage is TRBV5-1 and J usage is TRBJ1-5, with D perhaps matching TRBD1 (6 bases). CDR1 SGHRS and CDR2 YFSETQ come from the germline V gene. V lost 4 bases and J lost 7, with 15 bases in between. This CDR3 contains 14 residues. CDR3 in amino acids: CASSPGQSDQPQHF. The CDR3 DNA follows: TGCGCCAGCAGCCCCGGACAGTCGGACCAGCCCCAGCATTTT.

This chain connects TRBV6-5 to TRBJ2-7; D unclear. Trimming stripped 6 bases from V and 7 bases from J, with 10 bases between. Germline V lookup: CDR1 MNHEY, CDR2 SVGAGI. This CDR3 comprises 11 residues. CDR3 in DNA: TGTGCCAGCAGACGGATGTGGGAGCAGTACTTC. It encodes CASRRMWEQYF.

V is TRBV27 and J is TRBJ2-7; TRBD1 matches 9 bases. The junction had 15 bases not matched to a gene; V was cut back by 4 bases and J by 11 bases. This CDR3 is built from 15 residues. CDR1 MNHEY and CDR2 SMNVEV come from the germline V gene (reference sequence). As DNA, the CDR3 is TGTGCCAGCAGTTCGTTAGCGTTAGGGACAGGGAAGGAGTACTTC. Translating it yields CASSSLALGTGKEYF.

The chain uses TRBV5-6 and TRBJ2-3; a weak D match, TRBD1 (6 bases). CDR1 and CDR2 from the germline V gene are SGHDT and YYEEEE. The CDR3 has 13 amino acids. Deletions cut 2 bases from V and 5 bases from J, with 9 bases between. CDR3 DNA: TGTGCCAGCAGCTTAAAGGGGGTAGATACGCAGTATTTT. It specifies CASSLKGVDTQYF.

The genes are TRBV12-3 or TRBV12-4 and TRBJ1-5; 7 nucleotides match TRBD1. With V trimmed by 6 bases and J by 2 bases, 4 bases remained unmatched. This CDR3 contains 14 residues. The CDR3 coding sequence is TGTGCCAGCAGGTCTCAGGGGGGCAATCAGCCCCAGCATTTT. Translating it yields CASRSQGGNQPQHF.

This clonotype was seen just once. V gene TRBV5-4 combines with J gene TRBJ2-7; no clear D gene. CDR1 is SGHNT and CDR2 is YYREEE in the germline V gene (reference sequence). V lost 4 bases to trimming and J lost 4 bases, with 18 bases between them. The CDR3 loop spans 15 amino acids. CDR3 loop: CASSASTSRVYEQYF. Written as DNA, the CDR3 is TGTGCCAGCAGCGCCTCCACTTCTAGGGTGTACGAGCAGTACTTC.

V gene TRBV5-5 combines with J gene TRBJ2-1; TRBD1 is a possible D gene (6 bases). Looked up from germline, CDR1 is SGHKS and CDR2 is YYEKEE (reference sequence). V lost 4 bases to trimming and J lost 0 bases, with 8 bases between them. CDR3 size: 14 residues. The CDR3 bases are TGTGCCAGCAGCCGGGACACCTCCTACAATGAGCAGTTCTTC. It specifies CASSRDTSYNEQFF.

There are a few counts of this clonotype. The V gene is TRBV7-9, the J gene TRBJ2-7; a possible D gene is TRBD1 (5 bases). V shed 1 base and J shed 6 bases, with 10 bases lying between them. Germline loops: CDR1 SEHNR, CDR2 FQNEAQ (reference sequence). The CDR3 length is 13 residues. The CDR3 is CASSLGQGREQYF. DNA of the CDR3: TGTGCCAGCAGCTTAGGGCAGGGTCGCGAGCAGTACTTC.

This clonotype was observed once. The chain recombines TRBV5-4 with TRBJ2-7, with TRBD2 matching over 12 bases. Per the germline V gene, CDR1 is SGHNT and CDR2 is YYREEE (reference sequence). The CDR3 loop spans 15 amino acids. Trimming at V came to 3 bases and at J to 2 bases, leaving 3 bases not matched to a gene. DNA of the CDR3: TGTGCCAGCAGCTCCCCTAGCGGGAGGGCCTACGAGCAGTACTTC. Its protein product is CASSSPSGRAYEQYF.

The chain carries TRBV2 and TRBJ2-6, with 7 bases matching TRBD2. This CDR3 region has 17 residues. J was trimmed by 2 bases and V by 8 bases; bases with no gene match: 12. The germline CDR1 and CDR2 sequences are SNHLY and FYNNEI. Written as DNA, the CDR3 is TGTGCCAGCCACGGTGGACTAGGGTTCCCTGGGGCCAACGTCCTGACTTTC. Its translation is CASHGGLGFPGANVLTF.

CDR3: CASSLPLTYEQYF. The CDR3 coding sequence is TGTGCCAGCAGTTTACCCCTTACCTACGAGCAGTACTTC. V gene TRBV28 combines with J gene TRBJ2-7; D not resolved. The V and J ends lost 2 bases and 2 bases respectively, with 7 bases between them. The CDR3 covers 13 residues. The germline gives CDR1 MDHEN, CDR2 SYDVKM.

This chain connects TRBV29-1 to TRBJ2-5; D call uncertain. CDR3 length: 15 amino acids. V was pared by 0 bases and J by 5 bases, with 16 bases between. Germline V lookup: CDR1 SQVTM, CDR2 ANQGSEA. The CDR3 region is CSVEDPRGLTETQYF. As DNA, the CDR3 is TGCAGCGTTGAAGACCCGAGAGGTCTGACGGAGACCCAGTACTTC.

This chain connects TRBV30 to TRBJ2-1; TRBD1 agrees at 8 bases. The ends lost 0 bases at V and 6 bases at J; junction bases unmatched: 4. This CDR3 has 14 residues. Germline V gene sequence: CDR1 GTSNPN, CDR2 SVGIG (reference sequence). CDR3 loop: CAWSVLDRGNEQFF. CDR3 DNA sequence: TGTGCCTGGAGTGTTCTAGACAGGGGCAATGAGCAGTTCTTC.

This chain uses TRBV9 with TRBJ2-3, with D tentatively TRBD1 or TRBD2 (5 bases each). Trimming took 0 bases from V and 0 from J, leaving 17 bases between them. CDR1 is SGDLS and CDR2 is YYNGEE in the germline V gene. CDR3 length: 18 residues. In nucleotides, the CDR3 is TGTGCCAGCAGCGTAGCCCCTGGGGGTTACACTAGCACAGATACGCAGTATTTT. Its translation is CASSVAPGGYTSTDTQYF. Looking up the rest from reference TRBV9 and TRBJ2-3 gives the full variable domain: DSGVTQTPKHLITATGQRVTLRCSPRSGDLSVYWYQQSLDQGLQFLIQYYNGEERAKGNILERFSAQQFPDLHSELNLSSLELGDSALYFCASSVAPGGYTSTDTQYFGPGTRLTVL.

The chain recombines TRBV11-1 with TRBJ2-1; 7 bases fit TRBD2. Germline-derived CDR1 and CDR2 are SGHAT and FQDESV (reference sequence). The V gene end was trimmed by 3 bases and the J gene end by 3 bases; junction bases not matched to a gene: 23. The CDR3 length is 21 residues. CDR3 sequence (DNA): TGTGCCAGCAGCTTCTCCGGGCTGACTAGCCTCTTGAGGCCGGGCTACAATGAGCAGTTCTTC. It yields the protein CASSFSGLTSLLRPGYNEQFF.

This clonotype was counted only a few times. This chain connects TRBV6-1 to TRBJ1-2, with D possibly TRBD1 on 5 matching bases. CDR1 MNHNS and CDR2 SASEGT come from the germline V gene. Trimming pared 5 bases from V and 3 bases from J, leaving 13 bases between. There are 14 residues in the CDR3. CDR3: CASSSGGGYYGYTF. CDR3 nucleotides: TGTGCCAGCAGTTCCGGTGGGGGTTACTATGGCTACACCTTC.

V is TRBV18 and J is TRBJ2-1, with 8 bases fitting TRBD1. This CDR3 has 13 residues. V dropped 2 bases and J dropped 8; count of bases not matched to a gene: 2. Looked up from germline, CDR1 is KGHSH and CDR2 is LQKENI. The CDR3 loop is CASSPGQGDEQFF. The CDR3 DNA is TGTGCCAGCTCACCAGGACAGGGCGATGAGCAGTTCTTC. Looking up the rest from reference TRBV18 and TRBJ2-1 gives the full variable domain: NAGVMQNPRHLVRRRGQEARLRCSPMKGHSHVYWYRQLPEEGLKFMVYLQKENIIDESGMPKERFSAEFPKEGPSILRIQQVVRGDSAAYFCASSPGQGDEQFFGPGTRLTVL.

The chain couples TRBV5-4 to TRBJ2-7, with D hard to call. The CDR3 is 12 amino acids. Trimming took 1 base from V and 6 from J, leaving 8 bases between them. Germline assignment: CDR1 SGHNT and CDR2 YYREEE (reference sequence). The CDR3: CASSLLGFEQYF. As DNA, the CDR3 is TGTGCCAGCAGCTTGTTAGGTTTCGAGCAGTACTTC.

V gene TRBV6-2 or TRBV6-3 combines with J gene TRBJ2-2; 9 nucleotides agree with TRBD1. Trimming cost V 6 bases and J 5 bases; bases outside gene matches: 7. CDR1 and CDR2 from the germline V gene are MNHEY and SVGEGT. The length of the CDR3 is 15 residues. The CDR3 nucleotides read TGTGCCAGCAGAAGGACAGGGGAGAGGACCGGGGAGCTGTTTTTT. This translates into CASRRTGERTGELFF.

This sequence joins TRBV7-8 and TRBJ2-7; 11 bases are a match to TRBD2. V gave up 5 bases and J gave up 0 bases; unmatched junction bases: 12. Per germline, CDR1 SGHVS and CDR2 FQNEAQ. The CDR3 runs 18 residues. The CDR3 region is CASSLTNLGLADSYEQYF. The CDR3 DNA is TGTGCCAGCAGCCTAACGAACCTGGGACTAGCGGACTCCTACGAGCAGTACTTC.

J is TRBJ2-5 and V is TRBV20-1; 14 positions match TRBD2. The CDR3 loop spans 14 amino acids. The V gene's germline CDR1 is DFQATT and CDR2 SNEGSKA (reference sequence). V was pared by 4 bases and J by 9 bases, with 7 bases of the junction left unmatched. This chain's CDR3 is CSAMGLAGDMAQYF. DNA for the CDR3: TGCAGTGCTATGGGACTAGCGGGAGACATGGCCCAGTACTTC.

The chain recombines TRBV4-1 with TRBJ2-5; 8 bases map to TRBD1. The CDR3 runs to 16 residues. V shed 0 bases and J 5 bases; nucleotides not matched to a gene: 8. Germline CDR1 and CDR2: MGHRA and YSYEKL. In DNA form, the CDR3 reads TGCGCCAGCAGCCAAGAAACCAGGGGGCTAGGTGAGACCCAGTACTTC. Residues: CASSQETRGLGETQYF.

This sequence joins TRBV20-1 and TRBJ2-5, with a tentative D call TRBD2 (5 bases). This CDR3 has 12 residues. V gave up 2 bases and J gave up 4 bases, with 8 bases separating them. Germline V gives CDR1 DFQATT, CDR2 SNEGSKA (reference sequence). The CDR3 protein is CSARSLAETQYF. The CDR3 DNA is TGCAGTGCTAGAAGTCTAGCAGAGACCCAGTACTTC.

The CDR3 sequence: CSVTDNSYEQYF. In nucleotides, the CDR3 is TGCAGCGTTACAGACAACTCCTACGAGCAGTACTTC. The chain uses TRBV29-1 and TRBJ2-7, with D uncertain. V lost 5 bases to trimming and J lost 0 bases, with 8 bases between them. This CDR3 spans 12 amino acids. CDR1 and CDR2 (germline): SQVTM, ANQGSEA.

This clonotype has a handful of counts. The V and J genes are TRBV7-9 and TRBJ2-7, with a tentative D call TRBD1 (7 bases). This CDR3 region has 13 residues. Germline-derived CDR1 and CDR2 are SEHNR and FQNEAQ (reference sequence). Trimming cost V 1 base and J 7 bases, with 11 bases left between them. CDR3 protein: CASSLGTGGEQYF. In DNA, the CDR3 is TGTGCCAGCAGCTTAGGGACAGGAGGGGAGCAGTACTTC.